This passage covers 2 T cell receptor beta chains from one sample sequenced in a study of cytomegalovirus exposure and HLA in healthy donors. 13 Jbeta primers and 60 Vbeta primers were used for the PCR. Clones were sequenced by immunoSEQ multiplex PCR, and TCRdb holds only the in-frame ones, with some missing. The repertoire includes some 140,000 clones, about four fifths of them detected once, and roughly 8% sits in the top ten. Material for sequencing was PBMCs. All receptors come from a man aged 30 to 45 in good health and CMV-seropositive.

This clone was recorded a few times. The V and J genes are TRBV4-3 and TRBJ2-2; 9 nucleotides align to TRBD2. Germline V lookup: CDR1 LGHNA, CDR2 YSLEER. The trim removed 0 bases at V and 3 bases at J, leaving 8 bases unmatched. The CDR3 runs 18 residues. The CDR3 DNA follows: TGCGCCAGCAGCCAAGATCCGAGTAGCGGGGGTCACACCGGGGAGCTGTTTTTT. This sequence encodes CASSQDPSSGGHTGELFF.

CDR3 sequence (DNA): TGTGCCAGCAGCCGGGGGGGACAGGGTGAAGGGGAGCAGTACTTC. Its translation is CASSRGGQGEGEQYF. The chain recombines TRBV7-9 with TRBJ2-7; D perhaps matches TRBD1 (9 bases). Trimming pared 5 bases from V and 7 bases from J, leaving 21 bases between. Per the germline V gene, CDR1 is SEHNR and CDR2 is FQNEAQ (reference sequence). This CDR3 spans 15 amino acids. The full variable domain, in which reference TRBV7-9 and TRBJ2-7 provide the parts outside the CDR3, is DTGVSQNPRHKITKRGQNVTFRCDPISEHNRLYWYRQTLGQGPEFLTYFQNEAQLEKSRLLSDRFSAERPKGSFSTLEIQRTEQGDSAMYLCASSRGGQGEGEQYFGPGTRLTVT.